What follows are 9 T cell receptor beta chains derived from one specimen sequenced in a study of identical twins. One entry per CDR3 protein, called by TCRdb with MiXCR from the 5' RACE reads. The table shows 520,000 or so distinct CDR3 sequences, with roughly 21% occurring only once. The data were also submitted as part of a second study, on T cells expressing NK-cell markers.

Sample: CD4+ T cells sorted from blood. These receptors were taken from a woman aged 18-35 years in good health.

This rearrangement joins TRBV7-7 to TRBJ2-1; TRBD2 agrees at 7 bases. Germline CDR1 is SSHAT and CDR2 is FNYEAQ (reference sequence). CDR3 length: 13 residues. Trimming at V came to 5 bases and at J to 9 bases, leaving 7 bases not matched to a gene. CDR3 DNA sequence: TGTGCCAGCAGCGCGACGACTAGCTCTGAGCAGTTCTTC. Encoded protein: CASSATTSSEQFF.

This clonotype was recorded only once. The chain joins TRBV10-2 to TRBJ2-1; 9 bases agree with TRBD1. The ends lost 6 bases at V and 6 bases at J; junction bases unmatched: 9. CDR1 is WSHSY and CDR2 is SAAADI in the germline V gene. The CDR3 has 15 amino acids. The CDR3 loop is CASSRDRAFGNEQFF. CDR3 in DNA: TGCGCCAGCAGCAGGGACAGGGCGTTCGGCAATGAGCAGTTCTTC.

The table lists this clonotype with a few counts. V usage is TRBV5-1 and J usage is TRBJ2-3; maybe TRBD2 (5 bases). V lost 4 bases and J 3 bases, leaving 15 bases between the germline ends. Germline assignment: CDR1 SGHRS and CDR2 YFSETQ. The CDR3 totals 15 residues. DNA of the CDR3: TGCGCCAGCAGCCGGAGCGGAGTGGGAACAGATACGCAGTATTTT. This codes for CASSRSGVGTDTQYF.

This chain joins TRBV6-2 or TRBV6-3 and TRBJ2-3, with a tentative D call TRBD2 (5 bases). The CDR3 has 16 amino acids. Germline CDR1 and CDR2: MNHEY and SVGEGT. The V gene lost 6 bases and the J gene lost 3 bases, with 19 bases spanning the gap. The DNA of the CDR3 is TGTGCCAGCAGCACTTTAGCGTCAGCCGGGACAGATACGCAGTATTTT. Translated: CASSTLASAGTDTQYF.

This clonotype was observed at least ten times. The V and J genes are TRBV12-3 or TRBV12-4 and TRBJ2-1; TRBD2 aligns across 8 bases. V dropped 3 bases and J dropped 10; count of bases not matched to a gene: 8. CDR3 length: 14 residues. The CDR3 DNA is TGTGCCAGCAGTTTTTCTGATGGCGGGGGGGAGCAGTTCTTC. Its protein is CASSFSDGGGEQFF.

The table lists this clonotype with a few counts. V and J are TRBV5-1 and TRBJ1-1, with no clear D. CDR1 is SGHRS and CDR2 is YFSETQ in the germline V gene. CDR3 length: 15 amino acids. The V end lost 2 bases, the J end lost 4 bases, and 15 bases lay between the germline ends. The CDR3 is CASSFGRDGSTEAFF. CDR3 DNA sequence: TGCGCCAGCAGCTTTGGGCGGGATGGAAGCACTGAAGCTTTCTTT.

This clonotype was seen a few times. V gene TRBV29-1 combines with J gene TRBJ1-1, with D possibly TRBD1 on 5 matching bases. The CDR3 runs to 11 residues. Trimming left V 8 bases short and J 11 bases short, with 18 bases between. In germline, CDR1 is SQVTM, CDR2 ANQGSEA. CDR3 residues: CSLREGRMAFF. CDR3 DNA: TGCAGCCTCCGAGAGGGGCGGATGGCTTTCTTT.

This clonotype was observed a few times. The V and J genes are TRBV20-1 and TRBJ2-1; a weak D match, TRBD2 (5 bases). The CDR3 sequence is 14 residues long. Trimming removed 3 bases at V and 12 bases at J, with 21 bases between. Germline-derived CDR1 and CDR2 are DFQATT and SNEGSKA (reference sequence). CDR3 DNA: TGCAGTGCTAGTGCCCCGGACTCGTCGTTCGTGCAGTTCTTC. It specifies CSASAPDSSFVQFF.

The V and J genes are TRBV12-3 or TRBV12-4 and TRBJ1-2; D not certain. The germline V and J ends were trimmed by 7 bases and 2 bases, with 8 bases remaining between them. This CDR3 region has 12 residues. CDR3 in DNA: TGTGCCAGCACCTTCGGGAACTATGGCTACACCTTC. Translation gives CASTFGNYGYTF.